This TCR beta chain originates from a study of cytomegalovirus exposure and HLA in healthy donors. Primers included in the PCR were 60 Vbeta and 13 Jbeta primers. Here immunoSEQ multiplex PCR was the method, and the copy in TCRdb shows in-frame clones only, minus some. The table shows 100,000 to 150,000 clones, with roughly four fifths occurring only once. The length of the CDR3 is 13 residues. The junction had 9 bases not matched to a gene; V was cut back by 5 bases and J by 12 bases. Germline-derived CDR1 and CDR2 are SGHRS and YFSETQ. The rearrangement links TRBV5-1 to TRBJ2-1, with 9 bases matching TRBD2. This receptor was taken from a woman aged 40 to 55 in good health and CMV-seropositive. The sequenced sample consisted of PBMCs. The DNA for the CDR3 is TGCGCCAGCAGTGGTGGGACTAGCTGGTCGCAGTTCTTC. It encodes CASSGGTSWSQFF.